This entry concerns a single TCR beta chain. The sample comes from a study of control samples from healthy donors and cancer patients. V lost 1 base and J lost 1, with 7 bases in between. This CDR3 spans 14 amino acids. Germline CDR1 SGHVS, CDR2 FNYEAQ. Libraries were prepared by immunoSEQ multiplex PCR; TCRdb keeps only in-frame clonotypes and omits some of them. The sample lists approximately 100,000 clones; over 85% were seen once. The sequenced sample was blood. The J gene is TRBJ1-1, the V gene TRBV7-6; possibly TRBD1 for D (5 bases). The TCR sequence derives from a human donor in good health. The donor label of this sample is uncertain. The CDR3 here is CASSLGQWNTEAFF. CDR3 coding DNA: TGTGCCAGCAGCTTAGGACAGTGGAACACTGAAGCTTTCTTT.